This T cell receptor beta chain was recovered during a study of somatic mutations in cytotoxic T cells in rheumatoid arthritis. Study summary: The flow sorting of some V beta antibody-stained T-cell populations reached nearly 100% purity, and the sorted populations included V beta1+ cells sequenced for TCRB. Study-wide findings and caveats: CD8+ T-cell clonality did not differ significantly between rheumatoid arthritis patients and age-matched healthy controls. Patients with a largest CD8+ clone exceeding 20% of CD8+ cells numbered about an eighth of the roughly 60.

Some clones are missing from TCRdb's copy, which holds only in-frame ones; the method was immunoSEQ multiplex PCR. The table lists about 23,000 clones, approximately 80% of them singletons. Points on this clone: The antigen is undetermined.

Positive magnetic bead selection separated CD4+ and CD8+ cells, and flow cytometry confirmed purity. Germline-derived CDR1 and CDR2 are MNHEY and SMNVEV (reference sequence). This CDR3 region has 15 residues. Trimming left V 1 base short and J 8 bases short, with 17 bases between. The V and J genes are TRBV27 and TRBJ1-2; D might be TRBD1 (5 bases). This TCR was recovered from an adult with rheumatoid arthritis. Sequencing was carried out using CD8+ T cells sorted from blood. CDR3 protein: CASSLFGANPEGYTF. In DNA, the CDR3 is TGTGCCAGCAGTTTATTCGGGGCTAACCCGGAGGGCTACACCTTC.